This TCR beta chain was identified during a study of cytomegalovirus exposure and HLA in healthy donors (dated by TCRdb to about 2017). At the level of the whole study: In an earlier analysis of 587 of the donors, approximately 300 Gb of sequence data and 100 million or so unique TCR beta sequences from about 190 million T cells were reported. Roughly 320 gigabases of sequencing data and around 85 million unique TCR sequences made up an early release that covered several hundred HLA-typed donors. Donor age, sex, ethnicity and CMV serostatus were compiled together with the repertoire data. To study patterns of TCR occurrence, a later analysis re-analyzed previously published TCR beta repertoires from around 670 donors and added high-resolution HLA genotyping. An earlier analysis of 587 of the donors used high-throughput TCR beta sequencing to judge whether each TCR beta V gene segment behaved as functional or pseudogenic. Several DR-DQ haplotypes were treated as single units for association and clustering because of strong linkage in the cohort. The number of typed donors differed by locus: roughly 620-630 for A, B, C, DRB1 and DQB1; 500 to 550 for DQA1; over 600 for DPA1; and some 450 for DPB1. Both class I and class II loci were covered by HLA typing, at four-digit resolution. All discovery cohort repertoires had been generated using a single sequencing platform. Using immunosequencing, the study profiled T cell repertoires from roughly 650 subjects and related those repertoires to cytomegalovirus serostatus. Of the approximately 400 genotyped donors, over 80% were placed in the genetic ancestry cluster associated with self-reported Caucasian donors. To predict cytomegalovirus infection status, the study combined high-throughput TCR immunosequencing, statistical association of individual TCRs with disease status, and machine learning. Rather than drawing on any new phenotypic data, the later analysis identified candidate immune exposures from TCR beta sequences and the way those sequences occurred across donors. In addition to the first cohort of about 650 subjects, a separate validation cohort of over 90 different subjects was used. The study aimed to test whether signatures of past pathogen exposure could be identified by cataloging public T cell receptors. Across around 400 genotyped donors of the cohort, an average of roughly 250,000 unique TCR beta nucleotide sequences per donor were sequenced, and roughly 20% of those sequences were non-productive. In a later genetic analysis, genome-wide SNP genotypes for about 65% of the roughly 700 donors were used, and that subset was treated as a discovery cohort. The paper as a whole reports these results and caveats: Some IMGT-functional V segments, including TRBV6-2 and TRBV6-3, could not be told apart with the 87-base-pair reads, so those segments were excluded. In a later analysis, TCR association rates were found to vary across HLA loci, with the most associated TCRs seen for DRB1 alleles and the fewest for HLA-C alleles. Specific HLA alleles were associated with roughly 16,000 TCR beta sequences at a false discovery rate of 0.05 in a later analysis. A further reported finding was that TCR beta sequences accurately predicted the HLA-A and HLA-B alleles for most subjects in the first cohort. Most TCR sequences were seen in very few donors, while some public TCRs were found in many individuals. In this cohort, only TCR beta chains were sequenced, and detectable features were limited by the absence of alpha or paired-chain data. Because some donors lacked HLA typing at each locus, the association tests relied only on the typed subset. Compared with equally common non-associated chains, HLA-associated TCR beta chains in a later analysis were more clonally expanded and had lower generation probabilities. When HLA alleles, especially DR and DQ, strongly co-occurred, TCR associations were difficult to assign to individual alleles. Three of the identified cytomegalovirus-associated TCR beta chains were confirmed in vitro to be specific for cytomegalovirus antigens. In an earlier analysis of about 600 of the donors, most TCR beta V segments appeared in productive rearrangements about 90% or about 30% of the time, broadly matching IMGT annotations. According to the authors, the approach could potentially be generalized to other disease states and immunological phenotypes. The presence/absence analyses assumed that sequencing depth was roughly uniform across donors, and that assumption may not be true. Correlated functional status among segregating V segments might reflect linkage disequilibrium, but an unknown experimental factor could not be ruled out. In a later analysis, several top co-occurrence clusters were reported to appear linked to parvovirus B19, influenza, CMV and Epstein-Barr virus. A later genetic analysis reported fewer N-insertions in productive TCRs among donors in an Asian-associated ancestry cluster than the approximately 670-donor mean. In a later analysis, most CMV-associated TCR beta chains were found to appear HLA-restricted, with HLA associations seemingly driven largely by CMV exposure. The classifier was reported to diagnose cytomegalovirus status with high specificity and sensitivity in both the original and validation cohorts. The only immune exposure information available for the cohort was CMV serostatus. A cluster of highly shared sequence variants was judged likely to be a technical artifact of the sequencing pipeline. The study gave a list of over 150 TCR beta chains associated with cytomegalovirus. Because counts were too low, around 18 rarely observed V segments, including chromosome 9 orphons, were left out of the earlier analysis of roughly 600 of the donors. In a later genetic analysis, a missense DCLRE1C variant was associated with V-gene and J-gene trimming of TCR beta chains, and the association was replicated in an independent cohort.

The CDR3 holds 14 amino acids from the cysteine to the phenylalanine. Here the CDR3 DNA is all that survives: 42 bases in frame from base 1. A distance of 16 bases separates the germline ends of V and J, which lose 6 bases and 5 bases respectively. CDR1 and CDR2 were assigned from the germline V gene as MNHNS and SASEGT. Library creation used the immunoSEQ multiplex PCR assay. For the multiplex PCR, a mixture combining 60 forward primers for TCR Vbeta segments and 13 reverse primers for TCR Jbeta segments was used. Amplification of the CDR3 region of rearranged TCR beta genes was performed with a multiplex PCR assay on genomic DNA. The Illumina HiSeq System was used to sequence the amplified TCR beta libraries as 87-base-pair reads. The paper's data handling went like this. Across the roughly 700 repertoires, a later analysis counted roughly 84 million unique TCR beta chains, around 11 million of which were shared by at least two donors. Raw reads were error-corrected and collapsed into unique sequences with a nearest-neighbor algorithm that merged closely related sequences to remove PCR and sequencing errors. V, D and J gene segments were assigned by aligning CDR3 sequences to IMGT reference sequences. For a sequence to be retained, a match of at least six nucleotides was required to both a V gene segment and a J gene segment. A rearrangement counted as productive if the CDR3 had no stop codons and remained in frame with V and J, and every other rearrangement counted as non-productive. Following IMGT convention, CDR3 was defined as the stretch from the second conserved V-encoded cysteine up to the conserved J-encoded phenylalanine. Sequences without an unambiguous match to a single V gene segment were excluded from the earlier analysis of approximately 600 of the donors. In an earlier analysis of approximately 590 of the donors, a V segment was called functional when productive rearrangements were above 56.7%, and segregating when the standard deviation between donors exceeded 5%. A statistical classification framework was developed to diagnose cytomegalovirus status using the catalog of TCR beta chain sequences. In a later analysis, TCR nucleotide sequences were compared against IMGT/GENE-DB human TR gene sequences so that V and J genes could be assigned. In a later analysis, CDR3 sequences and most-parsimonious VDJ recombination scenarios were assigned using the TCRdist pipeline. A later analysis defined each TCR beta chain by its CDR3 amino acid sequence plus V-gene family, and excluded reads lacking a unique V-gene family. To address suspected cross-contamination and a sequencing artifact, a later analysis removed under 600 highly shared, low-generation-probability nucleotide sequences. In a later analysis, a clonal expansion index was calculated for each public chain from normalized within-repertoire ranks of inferred template counts. In a later analysis, generation probabilities were computed with a VDJ recombination model fitted to out-of-frame rearrangements, and the resulting probabilities were checked against IGoR. In a later analysis, TCR-TCR, TCR-HLA and TCR-CMV co-occurrence was scored with hypergeometric tests, and a repertoire-size bias correction was applied to TCR pairs. False discovery rates were estimated in a later analysis by permuting HLA or CMV assignments 20 times. In a later analysis, co-occurring TCRs were grouped using DBSCAN, with TCRdist sequence similarity added in when clustering inside HLA-allele-positive subsets. Co-occurrence clustering excluded repertoires with fewer than 30,000 or more than 120,000 public chains, plus five with anomalous nucleotide sharing. TCRdb's version of the immuneACCESS table is confined to in-frame rearrangements and falls short of the full clone set. An unresolved V gene accounts for under half of the shortfall where checked; the remainder is of unknown origin. That table is the source of V, J and clone size, and D and trimming were worked out from the DNA. This sample holds 99,000 or so clones; approximately 69% were observed only once. Roughly 3% of the sample comes from the top ten.

In total, 600 or so healthy bone marrow donors made up the cohort. All cohort members were sampled while nominally healthy, although unrecorded immune exposures were likely present. The donor tested CMV seronegative and was one of the 352 seronegative cohort members. A peripheral blood sample was collected from each donor, and TCR beta sequencing was performed on peripheral blood mononuclear cells. The Qiagen DNeasy Blood Extraction Kit was used to extract genomic DNA from the blood cell samples. As for this clone: Its antigen is not yet known. The input lacks base qualities; no much larger clone sits a single base away.

Sequences were obtained from PBMCs. The source of this sequence is a man aged 25 to 45 in good health and CMV-seronegative. The chain is assembled from TRBV6-1 and TRBJ1-1; the D region possibly corresponds to TRBD1 (5 bases align). In nucleotides, the sequence is TGTGCCAGCAGCATAGAGGGACTGGGTACTGAAGCTTTCTTT. It translates to CASSIEGLGTEAFF.